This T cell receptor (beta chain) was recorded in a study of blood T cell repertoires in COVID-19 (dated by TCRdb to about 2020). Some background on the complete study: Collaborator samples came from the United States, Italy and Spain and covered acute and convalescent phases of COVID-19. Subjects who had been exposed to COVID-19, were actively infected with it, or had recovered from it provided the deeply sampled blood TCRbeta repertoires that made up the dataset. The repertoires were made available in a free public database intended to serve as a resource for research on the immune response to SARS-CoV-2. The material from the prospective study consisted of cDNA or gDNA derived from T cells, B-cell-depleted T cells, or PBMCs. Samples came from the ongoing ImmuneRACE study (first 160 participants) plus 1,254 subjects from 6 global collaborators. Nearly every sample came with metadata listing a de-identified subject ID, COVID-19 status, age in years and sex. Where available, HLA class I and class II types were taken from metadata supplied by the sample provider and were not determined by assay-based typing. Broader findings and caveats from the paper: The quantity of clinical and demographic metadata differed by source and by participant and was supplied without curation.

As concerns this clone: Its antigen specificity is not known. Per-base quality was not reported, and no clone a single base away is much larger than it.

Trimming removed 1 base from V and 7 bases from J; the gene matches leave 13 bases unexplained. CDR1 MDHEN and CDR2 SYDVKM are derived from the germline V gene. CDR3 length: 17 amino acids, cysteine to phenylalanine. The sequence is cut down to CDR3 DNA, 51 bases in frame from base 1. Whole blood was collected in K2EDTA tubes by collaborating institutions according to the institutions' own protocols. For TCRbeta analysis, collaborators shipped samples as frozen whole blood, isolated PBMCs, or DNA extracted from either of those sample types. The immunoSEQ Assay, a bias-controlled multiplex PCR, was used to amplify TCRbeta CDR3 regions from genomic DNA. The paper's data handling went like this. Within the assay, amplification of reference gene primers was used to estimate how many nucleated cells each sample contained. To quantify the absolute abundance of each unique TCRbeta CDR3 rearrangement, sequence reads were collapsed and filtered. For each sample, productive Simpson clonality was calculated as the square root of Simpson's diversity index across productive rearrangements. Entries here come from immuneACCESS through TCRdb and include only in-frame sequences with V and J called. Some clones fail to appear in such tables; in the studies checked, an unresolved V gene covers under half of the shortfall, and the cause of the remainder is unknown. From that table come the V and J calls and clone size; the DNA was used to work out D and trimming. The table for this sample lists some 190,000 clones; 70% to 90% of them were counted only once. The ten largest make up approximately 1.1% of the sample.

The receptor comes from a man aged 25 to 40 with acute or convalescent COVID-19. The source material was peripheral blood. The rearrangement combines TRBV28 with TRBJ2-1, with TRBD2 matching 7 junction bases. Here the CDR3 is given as CASSLFLTSKVRNEQFF. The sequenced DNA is TGTGCCAGCAGTTTATTCCTGACTAGCAAGGTTAGAAATGAGCAGTTCTTC. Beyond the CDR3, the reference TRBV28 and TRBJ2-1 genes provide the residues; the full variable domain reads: DVKVTQSSRYLVKRTGEKVFLECVQDMDHENMFWYRQDPGLGLRLIYFSYDVKMKEKGDIPEGYSVSREKKERFSLILESASTNQTSMYLCASSLFLTSKVRNEQFFGPGTRLTVL.